One and the same sample provided the 24 T cell receptor beta chains below, sequenced in a study of cytomegalovirus exposure and HLA in healthy donors. PCR involved 60 Vbeta and 13 Jbeta primers. Only in-frame clones appear in the TCRdb table, and some are missing; sequencing was by immunoSEQ multiplex PCR. Among about 120,000 clones listed, roughly 80% were seen once. Sequencing input: PBMCs. These TCRs come from a man aged 25-45 years in good health and CMV-seronegative.

This chain links TRBV18 with TRBJ2-3, with 7 bases identical to TRBD1. Unmatched junction bases numbered 11, after V lost 1 base and J lost 4 bases. Germline V gives CDR1 KGHSH, CDR2 LQKENI. The CDR3 runs to 17 residues. CDR3 nucleotide sequence: TGTGCCAGCTCACCACTTGGCAGGGGGTCCTTGGCAGATACGCAGTATTTT. This encodes CASSPLGRGSLADTQYF.

This clone was detected a few times. The V call is TRBV18, the J call TRBJ1-4, with 10 bases identical to TRBD1. This CDR3 contains 15 residues. CDR1 is KGHSH, CDR2 LQKENI, per germline. Trimming took 1 base from V and 5 from J; bases not matched to a gene: 1. CDR3: CASSPRQGANEKLFF. CDR3 DNA: TGTGCCAGCTCACCACGACAGGGGGCGAATGAAAAACTGTTTTTT.

The rearrangement uses TRBV6-6 and TRBJ1-4; D might be TRBD1 (6 bases). The V end was cut by 6 bases, the J end by 7 bases, with 12 bases between. Germline V gene sequence: CDR1 MNHNY, CDR2 SVGAGI (reference sequence). This CDR3 spans 13 amino acids. The CDR3 is CASRDGTPEKLFF. The CDR3 DNA is TGTGCCAGCAGGGACGGGACACCTGAAAAACTGTTTTTT.

This chain uses TRBV13 with TRBJ2-7; TRBD1 matches at 9 bases. This CDR3 has 16 residues. Losses at the gene ends were 3 bases for V and 4 bases for J; bases not matched to a gene: 10. Germline CDR1 PRHDT, CDR2 FYEKMQ (reference sequence). CDR3 DNA: TGTGCCAGCAGCTTGAGACAGGGGGTCTTCGATTACGAGCAGTACTTC. Translation gives CASSLRQGVFDYEQYF.

Details on this clone: Compared with germline, one end of the junction differs, possibly owing to a read error. V and J are TRBV10-3 and TRBJ2-2, with D hard to call. CDR3 length: 13 residues. Germline-derived CDR1 and CDR2 are ENHRY and SYGVKD. The CDR3 coding sequence is TGTGTCATCAAACAGACGGACACCGGGGAGCTGTTTTTT. It translates to CVIKQTDTGELFF.

The gene calls are TRBV11-3 and TRBJ1-1; 9 nucleotides agree with TRBD1. CDR3 length: 14 residues. Trimming took 6 bases from V and 5 from J; bases not matched to a gene: 7. Germline lookup yields CDR1 SGHNT and CDR2 YENEEA. CDR3 sequence reads: CASSQGQGITEAFF. CDR3 DNA: TGTGCCAGCAGTCAGGGACAGGGAATTACTGAAGCTTTCTTT. Combining the CDR3 with reference TRBV11-3 and TRBJ1-1 gives the whole variable domain EAGVVQSPRYKIIEKKQPVAFWCNPISGHNTLYWYLQNLGQGPELLIRYENEEAVDDSQLPKDRFSAERLKGVDSTLKIQPAELGDSAVYLCASSQGQGITEAFFGQGTRLTVV.

The chain links TRBV6-5 to TRBJ1-5; D is uncertain. Trimming left V 5 bases short and J 2 bases short, with 10 bases between. Germline V gene lookup returns CDR1 MNHEY and CDR2 SVGAGI. The CDR3 spans 14 residues. This CDR3 reads CASSPSGGNQPQHF. The DNA of the CDR3 is TGTGCCAGCAGTCCCTCCGGGGGCAATCAGCCCCAGCATTTT.

This chain links TRBV7-2 with TRBJ2-1, with D perhaps matching TRBD2 (5 bases). Germline assignment: CDR1 SGHTA and CDR2 FQGNSA. Trimming pared 2 bases from V and 2 bases from J, leaving 10 bases between. The CDR3 is 15 residues long. The CDR3, as DNA: TGTGCCAGCAGCTTAAGAGGGAACACCTACAATGAGCAGTTCTTC. Translated: CASSLRGNTYNEQFF.

This clone was counted between two and nine times. This chain connects TRBV29-1 to TRBJ1-4; the D is unclear. CDR3 size: 14 residues. The V end was cut by 2 bases, the J end by 5 bases, with 12 bases between. Germline V gives CDR1 SQVTM, CDR2 ANQGSEA. This chain's CDR3 is CSVESGSSNEKLFF. The CDR3 DNA sequence: TGCAGCGTTGAATCGGGGAGTTCCAATGAAAAACTGTTTTTT.

This chain uses TRBV5-1 with TRBJ2-7, with TRBD1 as a possible D gene (6 bases). Trimming cost V 4 bases and J 6 bases, with 14 bases left between them. The CDR3 is 13 amino acids. The germline V gene encodes CDR1 SGHRS and CDR2 YFSETQ. The CDR3 is CASSPGHPLEQYF. The CDR3 DNA is TGCGCCAGCAGCCCGGGACACCCTCTCGAGCAGTACTTC.

For the CDR3, the DNA is TGTGCCAGTAGTATAGAGGGGAGACTAGCCAAAAACATTCAGTACTTC. Protein sequence: CASSIEGRLAKNIQYF. The chain links TRBV19 to TRBJ2-4; D is possibly TRBD2 (5 bases). The V and J ends lost 0 bases and 0 bases respectively, with 9 bases between them. Germline assignment: CDR1 LNHDA and CDR2 SQIVND (reference sequence). This CDR3 spans 16 amino acids.

The rearrangement uses TRBV5-1 and TRBJ1-2; TRBD1 matches 7 bases. The V and J ends lost 0 bases and 6 bases, in that order; junction bases with no gene match: 11. Per the germline V gene, CDR1 is SGHRS and CDR2 is YFSETQ. The CDR3 loop spans 16 amino acids. CDR3 bases: TGCGCCAGCAGCTTGGAAGCGAACAGGGGTGTCGATGGCTACACCTTC. This codes for CASSLEANRGVDGYTF.

The chain combines TRBV11-2 with TRBJ2-2, with TRBD1 as a possible D gene (6 bases). Germline CDR1 SGHAT, CDR2 FQNNGV. Trimming cost V 6 bases and J 4 bases, with 12 bases left between them. This CDR3 has 14 residues. CDR3: CASRETGSTGELFF. In nucleotides, the CDR3 is TGTGCCAGCAGGGAGACAGGTTCCACCGGGGAGCTGTTTTTT.

This clone showed up just once. The chain is built from TRBV18 and TRBJ2-7; 8 nucleotides line up with TRBD2. The CDR3 is made up of 11 amino acids. Germline V gene sequence: CDR1 KGHSH, CDR2 LQKENI. V shed 6 bases and J 7 bases; nucleotides not matched to a gene: 2. CDR3 region: CASSTSGEQYF. As DNA, the CDR3 is TGTGCCAGCTCCACTAGCGGTGAGCAGTACTTC.

The chain combines TRBV18 with TRBJ1-1, with D possibly TRBD1 on 6 matching bases. CDR1 KGHSH and CDR2 LQKENI come from the germline V gene. Trimming cost V 3 bases and J 6 bases, with 14 bases left between them. This CDR3 has 14 residues. CDR3 in amino acids: CASSPGQSFAEAFF. In nucleotides, the CDR3 is TGTGCCAGCTCACCGGGACAAAGCTTTGCTGAAGCTTTCTTT.

The CDR3 spells CASSVAIPPGGPNTQYF. CDR3 bases: TGTGCCAGCAGCGTAGCTATCCCTCCGGGGGGGCCAAATACGCAGTATTTT. The chain couples TRBV9 to TRBJ2-3; 8 positions match TRBD2. V lost 0 bases and J lost 7; bases outside the gene matches: 13. Germline-derived CDR1 and CDR2 are SGDLS and YYNGEE. This CDR3 comprises 17 residues.

The rearrangement links TRBV5-6 to TRBJ2-1; 8 nucleotides line up with TRBD1. Looked up from germline, CDR1 is SGHDT and CDR2 is YYEEEE. This CDR3 has 17 residues. Losses at the gene ends were 0 bases for V and 6 bases for J; bases not matched to a gene: 11. CDR3 nucleotide sequence: TGTGCCAGCAGCTTGGAGGGGCGCAGGGGGCCGAGCAATGAGCAGTTCTTC. It codes for CASSLEGRRGPSNEQFF.

This clone showed up just once. This chain uses TRBV28 with TRBJ1-2; perhaps TRBD1 as D (6 bases). Germline lookup yields CDR1 MDHEN and CDR2 SYDVKM. Trimming removed 4 bases at V and 4 bases at J, with 16 bases between. This CDR3 is built from 15 residues. The CDR3 is CASSWLPDSSYGYTF. For the CDR3, the DNA is TGTGCCAGCAGTTGGCTCCCGGACAGCTCCTATGGCTACACCTTC.

With regard to this clone: The sample contains more than one DNA sequence encoding this CDR3. The chain couples TRBV9 to TRBJ2-7, with 8 bases lining up with TRBD1. V shed 2 bases, J shed 3 bases, and the junction held 4 bases outside the gene matches. The germline V gene has CDR1 SGDLS and CDR2 YYNGEE. The CDR3 runs 14 residues. The CDR3 loop is CASSVGQGNYEQYF. As DNA, the CDR3 is TGTGCCAGCAGCGTCGGACAGGGAAACTACGAGCAGTACTTC.

This chain connects TRBV2 to TRBJ1-1, with D maybe TRBD1 (5 bases). The CDR3 sequence is 15 residues long. Trimming left V 5 bases short and J 5 bases short, with 18 bases between. Germline CDR1 is SNHLY and CDR2 is FYNNEI. The CDR3 DNA sequence: TGTGCCAGCAGTCCCTCTGCGGGGGGAAGGACTGAAGCTTTCTTT. It is translated as CASSPSAGGRTEAFF.

V is TRBV5-1 and J is TRBJ2-3; 8 nucleotides align to TRBD2. This CDR3 comprises 18 residues. Germline V gene lookup returns CDR1 SGHRS and CDR2 YFSETQ. The ends lost 3 bases at V and 2 bases at J; junction bases unmatched: 14. This CDR3 is CASSYSGGSGGDTDTQYF. The CDR3 DNA sequence: TGCGCCAGCAGCTACAGCGGTGGAAGCGGGGGTGACACAGATACGCAGTATTTT.

The chain joins TRBV9 to TRBJ1-4; D unresolved. Trimming removed 4 bases from V and 7 bases from J, with 20 bases in between. CDR1 SGDLS and CDR2 YYNGEE come from the germline V gene. CDR3 length equals 16 residues. The CDR3 region is CASSMRPGEGSEKLFF. CDR3 nucleotide sequence: TGTGCCAGCAGCATGAGACCCGGGGAAGGGTCTGAAAAACTGTTTTTT. Filled out from reference TRBV9 and TRBJ1-4, the complete variable domain reads DSGVTQTPKHLITATGQRVTLRCSPRSGDLSVYWYQQSLDQGLQFLIQYYNGEERAKGNILERFSAQQFPDLHSELNLSSLELGDSALYFCASSMRPGEGSEKLFFGSGTQLSVL.

V gene TRBV27 combines with J gene TRBJ2-2; 9 nucleotides line up with TRBD1. The junction had 4 bases not matched to a gene; V was cut back by 5 bases and J by 6 bases. This CDR3 spans 14 amino acids. Germline V gene sequence: CDR1 MNHEY, CDR2 SMNVEV (reference sequence). The chain's CDR3 is CASSNRGRAGELFF. CDR3 DNA: TGTGCCAGCAGTAACAGGGGGCGAGCCGGGGAGCTGTTTTTT.

This chain uses TRBV9 with TRBJ2-7; perhaps TRBD2 as D (6 bases). The CDR3 totals 14 residues. Per the germline V gene, CDR1 is SGDLS and CDR2 is YYNGEE. Deletions cut 3 bases from V and 5 bases from J, with 15 bases between. The CDR3 DNA sequence: TGTGCCAGCAGCGCGGGAGTCCAACTCCACGAGCAGTACTTC. Its protein product is CASSAGVQLHEQYF. The full variable domain, with the rest looked up from reference TRBV9 and TRBJ2-7, is DSGVTQTPKHLITATGQRVTLRCSPRSGDLSVYWYQQSLDQGLQFLIQYYNGEERAKGNILERFSAQQFPDLHSELNLSSLELGDSALYFCASSAGVQLHEQYFGPGTRLTVT.